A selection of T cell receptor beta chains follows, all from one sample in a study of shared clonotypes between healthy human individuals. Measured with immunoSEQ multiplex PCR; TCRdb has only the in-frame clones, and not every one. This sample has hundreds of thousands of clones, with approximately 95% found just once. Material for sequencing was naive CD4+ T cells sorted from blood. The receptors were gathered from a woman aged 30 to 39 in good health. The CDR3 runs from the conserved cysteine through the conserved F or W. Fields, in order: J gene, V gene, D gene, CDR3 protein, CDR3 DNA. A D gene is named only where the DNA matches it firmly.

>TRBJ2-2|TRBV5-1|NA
CASSPSGTRNTGELFF
TGCGCCAGCAGTCCATCCGGGACCAGGAACACCGGGGAGCTGTTTTTT
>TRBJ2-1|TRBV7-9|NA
CASSFKESYNEQFF
TGTGCCAGCAGCTTCAAGGAATCCTACAATGAGCAGTTCTTC
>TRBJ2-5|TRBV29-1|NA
CSASKEYQETQYF
TGCAGCGCCAGCAAGGAGTACCAAGAGACCCAGTACTTC
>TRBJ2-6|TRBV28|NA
CASSLTPSPGANVLTF
TGTGCCAGCAGTTTGACACCGAGCCCAGGGGCCAACGTCCTGACTTTC
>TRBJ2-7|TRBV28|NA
CASRSTPGQSSYEQYF
TGTGCCAGCAGGTCTACGCCGGGCCAGAGCTCCTACGAGCAGTACTTC
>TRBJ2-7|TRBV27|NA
CASSFGQTYEQYF
TGTGCCAGCAGTTTCGGCCAGACCTACGAGCAGTACTTC
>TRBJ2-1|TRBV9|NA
CASSVRDFSYNEQFF
TGTGCCAGCAGCGTAAGGGATTTCTCCTACAATGAGCAGTTCTTC
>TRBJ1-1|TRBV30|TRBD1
CAWSVQGGPEAFF
TGTGCCTGGAGTGTACAGGGGGGACCTGAAGCTTTCTTT
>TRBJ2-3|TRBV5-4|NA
CASSSASVHTQYF
TGTGCCAGCAGCTCCGCTTCGGTACATACGCAGTATTTT
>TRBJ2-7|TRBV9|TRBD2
CASSVEVLAGDYEQYF
TGTGCCAGCAGCGTAGAGGTCCTAGCGGGGGACTACGAGCAGTACTTC
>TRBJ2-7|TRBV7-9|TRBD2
CASSPLGSGGTYEQYF
TGTGCCAGCAGCCCCCTGGGTAGCGGGGGAACTTACGAGCAGTACTTC
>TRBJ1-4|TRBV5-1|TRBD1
CASSLGDRDSEKLFF
TGCGCCAGCAGCTTGGGGGACAGGGATAGCGAAAAACTGTTTTTT